The 18 T cell receptor beta chains below were found in one sample sequenced in a study of blood T cell repertoires in COVID-19. The data were produced by immunoSEQ multiplex PCR, yet TCRdb's version contains in-frame clones alone and is incomplete. This table has roughly 260,000 clones, roughly 84% appearing once. Sample: peripheral blood. These TCRs come from a woman in her 40s who had recovered from COVID-19.

The chain uses TRBV10-3 and TRBJ1-2; 7 bases match TRBD1. Germline V CDR1 and CDR2: ENHRY, SYGVKD. The V and J ends lost 3 bases and 2 bases, in that order; junction bases with no gene match: 3. The CDR3 length is 14 residues. CDR3 in amino acids: CAISDKGANYGYTF. The CDR3 DNA is TGTGCCATCAGTGATAAGGGGGCAAACTATGGCTACACCTTC.

This chain links TRBV7-2 with TRBJ1-1; TRBD1 matches 10 bases. Germline CDR1 and CDR2: SGHTA and FQGNSA. Unmatched junction bases numbered 9, after V lost 5 bases and J lost 0 bases. The CDR3 extends over 17 amino acids. The chain's CDR3 is CASSDRDRGLLNTEAFF. CDR3 DNA: TGTGCCAGCAGCGACCGGGACAGGGGTCTTTTGAACACTGAAGCTTTCTTT.

V is TRBV6-5 and J is TRBJ2-1; 10 nucleotides align to TRBD2. The junction had 6 bases not matched to a gene; V was cut back by 1 base and J by 6 bases. This CDR3 region has 16 residues. Germline CDR1 and CDR2: MNHEY and SVGAGI. CDR3 sequence reads: CASSYFPTSGLNEQFF. In DNA form, the CDR3 reads TGTGCCAGCAGTTACTTCCCGACTAGCGGGCTCAATGAGCAGTTCTTC.

V and J are TRBV7-9 and TRBJ1-3; TRBD1 is a possible D gene (5 bases). The CDR3 consists of 15 residues. From germline, CDR1 is SEHNR and CDR2 FQNEAQ (reference sequence). V lost 5 bases, J lost 0 bases, and 11 bases lay in between. CDR3 bases: TGTGCCAGCAGCGACAGTACCCGCTCTGGAAACACCATATATTTT. Translating it yields CASSDSTRSGNTIYF.

In its sample, this clone was seen once. The V gene is TRBV7-6, the J gene TRBJ2-5, with D perhaps matching TRBD1 (6 bases). V lost 1 base and J lost 4, with 22 bases in between. The CDR3 runs 18 residues. Per the germline V gene, CDR1 is SGHVS and CDR2 is FNYEAQ. CDR3 coding DNA: TGTGCCAGCAGCTTAGAGGCCCGGGACAACATTAGGGGAGAGACCCAGTACTTC. Protein sequence: CASSLEARDNIRGETQYF.

This chain links TRBV4-3 with TRBJ1-3; D is ambiguous. Looked up from germline, CDR1 is LGHNA and CDR2 is YSLEER. This CDR3 spans 18 amino acids. Trimming pared 0 bases from V and 0 bases from J, leaving 15 bases between. CDR3 amino acids: CASSQDRYVRYSGNTIYF. DNA of the CDR3: TGCGCCAGCAGCCAAGATCGGTATGTCAGGTACTCTGGAAACACCATATATTTT.

The J gene is TRBJ2-3, the V gene TRBV7-3; TRBD2 matches at 8 bases. This CDR3 comprises 16 residues. The ends lost 5 bases at V and 2 bases at J; junction bases unmatched: 9. CDR1 is SGHTA, CDR2 FQGTGA, per germline. The CDR3 protein is CASSPPRTSPTDTQYF. CDR3 nucleotide sequence: TGTGCCAGCAGCCCACCCCGGACTAGCCCCACAGATACGCAGTATTTT.

This clone was recorded only once. Other DNA sequences in the same sample also yield this CDR3. The rearrangement uses TRBV6-5 and TRBJ2-7; a possible D gene is TRBD1 (5 bases). This CDR3 is 12 amino acids long. Trimming pared 9 bases from V and 0 bases from J, leaving 9 bases between. In germline, CDR1 is MNHEY, CDR2 SVGAGI. This chain's CDR3 is CASRTGSYEQYF. CDR3 nucleotides: TGTGCCAGTAGAACAGGCTCCTACGAGCAGTACTTC.

The chain joins TRBV4-3 to TRBJ1-2, with D possibly being TRBD1 (6 bases). The CDR3 has 17 amino acids. V dropped 1 base and J dropped 8 bases, with 23 bases sitting between them. Per germline, CDR1 LGHNA and CDR2 YSLEER. CDR3 nucleotide sequence: TGCGCCAGCAGCCAAGTTGTAGTACAGGGTATAGGATACGGCTACACCTTC. Its protein is CASSQVVVQGIGYGYTF.

This sequence joins TRBV19 and TRBJ1-1; no reliable D call. V shed 3 bases and J shed 0 bases, with 8 bases lying between them. The CDR3 has 14 residues. Germline CDR1 and CDR2: LNHDA and SQIVND (reference sequence). This chain's CDR3 is CASSILQMNTEAFF. In DNA form, the CDR3 reads TGTGCCAGTAGTATTTTGCAGATGAACACTGAAGCTTTCTTT. Full variable domain (remainder filled in from reference TRBV19 and TRBJ1-1): DGGITQSPKYLFRKEGQNVTLSCEQNLNHDAMYWYRQDPGQGLRLIYYSQIVNDFQKGDIAEGYSVSREKKESFPLTVTSAQKNPTAFYLCASSILQMNTEAFFGQGTRLTVV.

V is TRBV6-5 and J is TRBJ2-7; TRBD1 matches 7 bases. The CDR3 is 14 residues long. The germline CDR1 and CDR2 sequences are MNHEY and SVGAGI. With 2 bases clipped from V and 2 bases from J, the junction kept 3 bases outside the gene matches. The CDR3 DNA follows: TGTGCCAGCAGTTACGGGGGACAGACCTACGAGCAGTACTTC. This gives the protein CASSYGGQTYEQYF.

This chain joins TRBV4-2 and TRBJ1-5; TRBD1 agrees at 10 bases. The CDR3 spans 17 residues. The ends lost 0 bases at V and 6 bases at J; junction bases unmatched: 8. Germline V gene lookup returns CDR1 LGHNA and CDR2 YNFKEQ. The CDR3 region is CASSQDLPTGGLQPQHF. DNA for the CDR3: TGTGCCAGCAGCCAAGATCTCCCGACAGGGGGCCTTCAGCCCCAGCATTTT.

V gene TRBV7-6 combines with J gene TRBJ2-7, with 13 positions matching TRBD2. Germline CDR1 SGHVS, CDR2 FNYEAQ. This CDR3 contains 16 residues. The V and J ends lost 5 bases and 6 bases, in that order; junction bases with no gene match: 10. CDR3 coding DNA: TGTGCCAGCAGCCTAGGACTAGCGGGGGAGCCGGGCGAGCAGTACTTC. As protein: CASSLGLAGEPGEQYF.

This clone was seen only once. This chain connects TRBV3-1 (or the pseudogene TRBV3-2) to TRBJ1-3, with unresolved D. The V end lost 1 base, the J end lost 2 bases, and 3 bases lay between the germline ends. This CDR3 is built from 13 residues. Germline lookup yields CDR1 LGHDT and CDR2 YNNKEL (reference sequence). The CDR3 sequence is CASSQVAGNTIYF. The CDR3 nucleotides are TGTGCCAGCAGCCAAGTAGCTGGAAACACCATATATTTT.

This sequence joins TRBV28 and TRBJ1-5; 8 positions agree with TRBD1. The CDR3 contains 15 residues. From germline, CDR1 is MDHEN and CDR2 SYDVKM. Losses at the gene ends were 5 bases for V and 0 bases for J; bases not matched to a gene: 3. The CDR3 loop is CASSQTGDSNQPQHF. For the CDR3, the DNA is TGTGCCAGCAGTCAGACAGGGGATAGCAATCAGCCCCAGCATTTT.

The chain has TRBV9 and TRBJ2-5, with 9 bases fitting TRBD2. This CDR3 spans 17 amino acids. J lost 2 bases, V lost 0 bases, and 8 bases had no gene match. Germline V gene lookup returns CDR1 SGDLS and CDR2 YYNGEE. In DNA form, the CDR3 reads TGTGCCAGCAGCGTAGCTTTTGCGGGGGGGCCTCAAGAGACCCAGTACTTC. It encodes CASSVAFAGGPQETQYF. Supplemented by reference TRBV9 and TRBJ2-5, the full variable domain reads DSGVTQTPKHLITATGQRVTLRCSPRSGDLSVYWYQQSLDQGLQFLIQYYNGEERAKGNILERFSAQQFPDLHSELNLSSLELGDSALYFCASSVAFAGGPQETQYFGPGTRLLVL.

The V call is TRBV7-6, the J call TRBJ2-7; 9 bases fit TRBD1. This CDR3 spans 15 amino acids. CDR1 and CDR2 from the germline V gene are SGHVS and FNYEAQ. V gave up 4 bases and J gave up 4 bases; unmatched junction bases: 8. The CDR3 DNA reads as TGTGCCAGCAGCTCACCGGGACAGGGTCGGTACGAGCAGTACTTC. Encoded protein: CASSSPGQGRYEQYF.

The V gene is TRBV6-2 or TRBV6-3, the J gene TRBJ2-3; 7 nucleotides agree with TRBD1. The V and J ends lost 2 bases and 5 bases, in that order; junction bases with no gene match: 4. The CDR3 spans 14 residues. The germline CDR1 and CDR2 sequences are MNHEY and SVGEGT. DNA for the CDR3: TGTGCCAGCAGTTACAGCCAGGGGGTAGATACGCAGTATTTT. It yields the protein CASSYSQGVDTQYF.